This T cell receptor beta chain was captured by sequencing in a study of monozygotic twins with inflammatory bowel disease (dated by TCRdb to about 2019). For context, the study as a whole: A total of about 28 monozygotic twin pairs were included in the full study, comprising nine German pairs (four IBD-concordant, five IBD-discordant) and 19 IBD-discordant Danish pairs. Within discordant pairs, disease-associated traits were sought mainly by comparing IBD patients with their genetically identical healthy co-twins. Each individual had, on average, about 151 000 unique TCRalpha sequences and 181 000 unique TCRbeta sequences available for analysis. Broad study findings and their caveats: Distinction between different T cell subtypes could not be achieved in the analysis. Repertoire similarity did not differ between concordant and discordant twins, possibly due to limited statistical power. The results gave no support for a single strong signal or clonotype linked to IBD. Compared with healthy twins, IBD patients had fewer clonotypes in common with other individuals, a difference most pronounced in patients showing signs of disease activity. A decrease in TCRbeta repertoire diversity, as measured by inverse Simpson index, was observed in IBD patients compared with their healthy co-twins. Because patients were on differing immunosuppressive treatments, the repertoires may have picked up extra background noise and inter-individual variability.

The receptor library was made with 5' RACE. Preparation of each TCR library used approximately 4,000 ng of total RNA. For each sample, cDNA synthesis with SMARTScribe reverse transcriptase was split into eight separate reactions. During cDNA synthesis, unique molecular identifiers containing a 6-nucleotide sample barcode were introduced by template switching. TCRalpha and TCRbeta cDNA was amplified in two nested PCRs of about 17 and 10 cycles, and bead purification was carried out after each PCR. Before amplification, cDNA was treated with uracil DNA-glycosylase and purified using the QIAquick PCR purification kit. In the second PCR, Illumina TruSeq-compatible adapters and sample-specific barcodes were added. TapeStation and Qubit were used to check library quality and concentration, and around 5.3 ng of each library was pooled. Pooled libraries were sequenced on an Illumina HiSeq2500 single-index Rapid Run with 2 x 100 bp reads and custom sequencing primers. As for the authors' bioinformatics: PCR and sequencing errors were corrected by UMI-based consensus assembly using MiGEC version 1.2.6. V(D)J alignment, clonotype assembly and CDR3 extraction were performed with MiXCR version 2.1.1. To normalise gene usage, clonotype sharing and MAIT/NKT TCR abundance, the top 1000, 10 000 and 20 000 clonotypes in each sample were analysed. Diversity was computed as the inverse Simpson index with the vegan R package after downsampling to 27 000 UMIs. Statistical testing used paired Mann-Whitney U tests on the discordant twin pairs and applied Benjamini-Hochberg correction for multiple testing. The reads, reprocessed by TCRdb, yield one row per CDR3 protein sequence and no DNA. The authors' filters were not applied to this entry. This sample's clone table shows more than 300,000 distinct CDR3 sequences. Just over 2.5% of the sample goes to the ten largest clones.

From each donor, a roughly 2.5 ml peripheral blood sample was drawn into PAXgene tubes and stored at -80 degrees C. Without T cell sorting, total RNA was isolated from whole blood using the PAXgene blood miRNA kit on an automated QIAcube. Peripheral blood from monozygotic twin pairs, either concordant or discordant for inflammatory bowel disease, underwent deep TCRalpha and TCRbeta repertoire profiling that used unique molecular barcoding. Smoking habits were recorded for all twin pairs, and individuals were classified as current, former or never smokers. To note about this clonotype: It lacks a known antigen.

The clonotype comes from a human donor with ulcerative colitis or Crohn's disease, or a healthy co-twin of an affected twin (not recorded which). The sequencing input was blood.

CDR3 sequence: CASSPQGARNSPLHF. The rearranged segments are TRBV6-2 or TRBV6-3 and TRBJ1-6; TCRdb names TRBD1, which stays unverified in the absence of DNA. CDR3 length: 15 amino acids, cysteine to phenylalanine. DNA for this receptor is not on file. CDR1 and CDR2, looked up from the germline V gene, are MNHEY and SVGEGT.